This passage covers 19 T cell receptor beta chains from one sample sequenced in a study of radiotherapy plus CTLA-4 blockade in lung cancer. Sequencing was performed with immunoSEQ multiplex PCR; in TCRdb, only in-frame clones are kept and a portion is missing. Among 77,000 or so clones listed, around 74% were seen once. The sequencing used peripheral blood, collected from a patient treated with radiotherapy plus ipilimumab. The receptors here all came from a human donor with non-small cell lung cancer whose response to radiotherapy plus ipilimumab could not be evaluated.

The CDR3 DNA sequence: TGCAGCGGGGGGGGTAGTCCGACAGATACGCAGTATTTT. Translated, it gives CSGGGSPTDTQYF. The chain is built from TRBV29-1 and TRBJ2-3, with TRBD2 matching over 7 bases. The junction had 7 bases not matched to a gene; V was cut back by 7 bases and J by 3 bases. This CDR3 is 13 amino acids long. CDR1 and CDR2 (germline): SQVTM, ANQGSEA.

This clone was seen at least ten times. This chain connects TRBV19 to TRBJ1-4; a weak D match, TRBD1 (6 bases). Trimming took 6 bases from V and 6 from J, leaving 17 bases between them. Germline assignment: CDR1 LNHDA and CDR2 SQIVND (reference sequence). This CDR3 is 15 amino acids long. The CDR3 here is CASRGTTSHYEKLFF. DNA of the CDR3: TGTGCCAGTAGGGGGACAACGTCACATTATGAAAAACTGTTTTTT.

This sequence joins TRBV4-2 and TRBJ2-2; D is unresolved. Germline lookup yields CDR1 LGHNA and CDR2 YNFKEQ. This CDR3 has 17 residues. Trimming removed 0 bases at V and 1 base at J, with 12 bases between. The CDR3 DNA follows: TGTGCCAGCAGCCAAGATCAGGCCAGCCTGAACACCGGGGAGCTGTTTTTT. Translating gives CASSQDQASLNTGELFF.

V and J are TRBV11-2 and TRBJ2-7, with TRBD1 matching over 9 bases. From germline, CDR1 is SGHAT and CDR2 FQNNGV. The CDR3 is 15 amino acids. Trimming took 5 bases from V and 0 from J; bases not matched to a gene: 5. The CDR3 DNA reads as TGTGCCAGCAGCCCACGGACAGGGGACTCCTACGAGCAGTACTTC. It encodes CASSPRTGDSYEQYF.

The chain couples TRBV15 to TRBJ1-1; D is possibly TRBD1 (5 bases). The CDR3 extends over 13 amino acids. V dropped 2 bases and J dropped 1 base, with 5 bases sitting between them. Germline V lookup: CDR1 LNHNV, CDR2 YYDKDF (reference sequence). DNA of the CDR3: TGTGCCACCAGCAGACAGGGGAACACTGAAGCTTTCTTT. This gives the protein CATSRQGNTEAFF.

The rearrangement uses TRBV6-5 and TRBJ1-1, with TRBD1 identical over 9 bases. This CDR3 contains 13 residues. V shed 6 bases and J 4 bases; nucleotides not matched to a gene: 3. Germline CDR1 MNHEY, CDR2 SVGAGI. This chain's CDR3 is CASRATGGTEAFF. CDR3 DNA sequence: TGTGCCAGCAGAGCGACAGGGGGCACTGAAGCTTTCTTT.

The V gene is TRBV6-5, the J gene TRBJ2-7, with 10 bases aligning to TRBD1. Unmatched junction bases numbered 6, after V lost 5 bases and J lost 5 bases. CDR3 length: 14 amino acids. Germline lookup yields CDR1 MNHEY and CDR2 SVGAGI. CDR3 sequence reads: CASSDRGRVDEQYF. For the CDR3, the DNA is TGTGCCAGCAGTGACAGGGGGCGGGTCGACGAGCAGTACTTC.

This chain's CDR3 is CASSSGSTQYF. For the CDR3, the DNA is TGCGCCAGCAGTTCAGGGTCTACGCAGTATTTT. The rearrangement links TRBV10-1 to TRBJ2-3, with D possibly matching TRBD1 (5 bases). Per germline, CDR1 WNHNN and CDR2 SYGVQD (reference sequence). CDR3 size: 11 residues. Trimming removed 5 bases from V and 8 bases from J, with 8 bases in between.

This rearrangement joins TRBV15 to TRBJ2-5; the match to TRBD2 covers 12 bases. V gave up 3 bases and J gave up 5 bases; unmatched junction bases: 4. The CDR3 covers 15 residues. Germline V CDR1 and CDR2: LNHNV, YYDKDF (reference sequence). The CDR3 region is CATSRTSGSRETQYF. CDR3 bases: TGTGCCACCAGCAGGACTAGCGGGAGCCGGGAGACCCAGTACTTC.

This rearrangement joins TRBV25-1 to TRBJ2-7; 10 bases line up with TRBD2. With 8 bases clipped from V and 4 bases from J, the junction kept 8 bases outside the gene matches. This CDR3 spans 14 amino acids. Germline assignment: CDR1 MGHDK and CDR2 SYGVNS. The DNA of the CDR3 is TGTGCCAGCTCCCAAGCGGGAGGGCCATACGAGCAGTACTTC. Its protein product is CASSQAGGPYEQYF.

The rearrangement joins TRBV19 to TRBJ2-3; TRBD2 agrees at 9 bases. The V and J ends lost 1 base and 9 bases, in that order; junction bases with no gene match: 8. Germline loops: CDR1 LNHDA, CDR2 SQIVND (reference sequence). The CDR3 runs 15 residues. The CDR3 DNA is TGTGCCAGTAGTATAGGAGCGGGGGGTCTACAGACGCAGTATTTT. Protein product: CASSIGAGGLQTQYF.

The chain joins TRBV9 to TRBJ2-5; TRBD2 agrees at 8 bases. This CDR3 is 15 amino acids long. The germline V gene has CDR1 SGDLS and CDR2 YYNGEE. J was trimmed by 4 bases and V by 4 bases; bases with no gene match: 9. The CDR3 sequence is CASSPTGRVGETQYF. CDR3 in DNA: TGTGCCAGCAGCCCCACCGGGAGGGTCGGAGAGACCCAGTACTTC.

The CDR3 sequence is CASSFFWRATSGANVLTF. In nucleotides, the CDR3 is TGTGCCAGCAGCTTTTTCTGGCGGGCGACCTCTGGGGCCAACGTCCTGACTTTC. The chain has TRBV5-6 and TRBJ2-6; D is possibly TRBD2 (5 bases). The V gene's germline CDR1 is SGHDT and CDR2 YYEEEE. This CDR3 is 18 amino acids long. V gave up 2 bases and J gave up 0 bases, with 15 bases separating them.

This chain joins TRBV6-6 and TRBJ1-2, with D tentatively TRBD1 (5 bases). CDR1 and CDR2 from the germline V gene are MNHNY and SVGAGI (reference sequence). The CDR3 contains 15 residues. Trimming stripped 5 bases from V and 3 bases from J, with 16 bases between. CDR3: CASSETGTYDYGYTF. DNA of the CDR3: TGTGCCAGCAGTGAGACCGGGACTTATGACTATGGCTACACCTTC.

The CDR3 nucleotides are TGTGCCAGCAGCTTAGTTCCCGACAGAGGAGAGACCCAGTACTTC. It encodes CASSLVPDRGETQYF. This rearrangement joins TRBV11-3 to TRBJ2-5, with D maybe TRBD1 (5 bases). Germline CDR1 SGHNT, CDR2 YENEEA. V shed 1 base and J shed 4 bases, with 13 bases lying between them. The CDR3 is 15 residues long.

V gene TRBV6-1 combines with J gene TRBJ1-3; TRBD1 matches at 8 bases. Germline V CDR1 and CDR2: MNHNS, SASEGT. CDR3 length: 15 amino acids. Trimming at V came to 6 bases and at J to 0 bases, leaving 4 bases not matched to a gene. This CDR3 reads CASRGGTGSGNTIYF. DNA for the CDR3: TGTGCCAGCAGAGGGGGGACAGGCTCTGGAAACACCATATATTTT.

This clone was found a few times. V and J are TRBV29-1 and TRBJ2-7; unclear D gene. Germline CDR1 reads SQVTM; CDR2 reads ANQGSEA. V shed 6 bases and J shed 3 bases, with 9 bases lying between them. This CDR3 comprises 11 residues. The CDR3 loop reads CSVANNYEQYF. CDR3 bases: TGCAGCGTCGCCAACAACTACGAGCAGTACTTC.

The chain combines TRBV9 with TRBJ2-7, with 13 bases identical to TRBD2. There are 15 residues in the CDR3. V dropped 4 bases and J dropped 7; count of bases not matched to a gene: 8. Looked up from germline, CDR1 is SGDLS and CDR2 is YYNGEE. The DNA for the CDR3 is TGTGCCAGCAGCTTAGGACTAGCGGGAGTAGTTGAGCAGTACTTC. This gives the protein CASSLGLAGVVEQYF. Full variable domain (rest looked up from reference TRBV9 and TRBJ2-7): DSGVTQTPKHLITATGQRVTLRCSPRSGDLSVYWYQQSLDQGLQFLIQYYNGEERAKGNILERFSAQQFPDLHSELNLSSLELGDSALYFCASSLGLAGVVEQYFGPGTRLTVT.

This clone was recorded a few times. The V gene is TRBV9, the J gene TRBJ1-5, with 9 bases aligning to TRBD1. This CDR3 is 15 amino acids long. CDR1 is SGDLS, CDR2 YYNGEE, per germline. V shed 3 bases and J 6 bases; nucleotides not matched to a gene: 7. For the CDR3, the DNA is TGTGCCAGCAGCGCGGGACAGGGCCTGGGTCAGCCCCAGCATTTT. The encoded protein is CASSAGQGLGQPQHF.